This TCR beta chain was captured in a study of cytomegalovirus exposure and HLA in healthy donors. Germline CDR1 and CDR2: LNHDA and SQIVND (reference sequence). Between the trimmed V and J ends, which lost 5 bases and 5 bases, there was a span of 12 bases. The CDR3 consists of 13 residues. TCRdb keeps only in-frame clones here, not all; method: immunoSEQ multiplex PCR. The sample lists some 110,000 clones, 70% to 90% occurring once. The chain recombines TRBV19 with TRBJ2-5; no clear D. The sample comprised PBMCs. This sequence was found in a man aged 18 to 30 in good health and CMV-seropositive. The DNA of the CDR3 is TGTGCCAGTAGTTTGGCCCTCCAGGAGACCCAGTACTTC. The encoded protein is CASSLALQETQYF.